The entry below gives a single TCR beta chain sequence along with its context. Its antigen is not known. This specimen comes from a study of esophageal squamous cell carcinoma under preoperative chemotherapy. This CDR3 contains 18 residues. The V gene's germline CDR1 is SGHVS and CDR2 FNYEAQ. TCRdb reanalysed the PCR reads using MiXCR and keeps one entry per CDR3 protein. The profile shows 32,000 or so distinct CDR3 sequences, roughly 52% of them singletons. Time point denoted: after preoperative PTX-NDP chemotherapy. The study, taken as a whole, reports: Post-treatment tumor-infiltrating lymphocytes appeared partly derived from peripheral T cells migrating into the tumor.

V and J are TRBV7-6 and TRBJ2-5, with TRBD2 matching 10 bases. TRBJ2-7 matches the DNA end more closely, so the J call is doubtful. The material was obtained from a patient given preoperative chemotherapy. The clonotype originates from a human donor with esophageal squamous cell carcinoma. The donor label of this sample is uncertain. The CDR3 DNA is TGTGCCAGCAGCTGGGCGGTTAAAAGAGCGGGAGGGCCCTACGAGCAGTACTTC. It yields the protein CASSWAVKRAGGPYEQYF.